These 25 T cell receptor beta chains share one sample of origin, sequenced in a study of CD8 T cells in seronegative destructive rheumatoid arthritis. Here immunoSEQ multiplex PCR was the method, and the copy in TCRdb shows in-frame clones only, minus some. The table has 10,000 to 15,000 clones, roughly 87% seen once. Sequencing was performed on CD8+ T cells from blood. Receptors originate from a woman between 25 and 49 years old with seronegative destructive rheumatoid arthritis.

A single count supports this clone. The gene calls are TRBV4-1 and TRBJ1-1; weak D call: TRBD1 (6 bases). Between the trimmed V and J ends, which lost 1 base and 8 bases, there was a span of 11 bases. The CDR3 runs to 13 residues. Germline CDR1 reads MGHRA; CDR2 reads YSYEKL. The DNA for the CDR3 is TGCGCCAGCAGCCAAGTGGGGGCCCCCGAAGCTTTCTTT. This encodes CASSQVGAPEAFF.

The gene calls are TRBV14 and TRBJ1-6; D call uncertain. The CDR3 has 17 amino acids. V was cut by 1 base and J by 4 bases, with 14 bases left in between. Germline V lookup: CDR1 SGHDN, CDR2 FVKESK. CDR3 in DNA: TGTGCCAGCAGCCAAGTGAAAGCGGACGGATATAATTCACCCCTCCACTTT. As protein: CASSQVKADGYNSPLHF.

The chain couples TRBV6-4 to TRBJ2-1, with 13 bases aligning to TRBD2. The J segment lost 10 bases and the V segment lost 3 bases, leaving 6 bases of the junction unmatched. The CDR3 extends over 15 amino acids. Germline V gene lookup returns CDR1 MRHNA and CDR2 SNTAGT. CDR3 amino acids: CASSEGLAGEPEQFF. Written as DNA, the CDR3 is TGTGCCAGCAGTGAAGGACTAGCGGGGGAACCCGAGCAGTTCTTC.

This rearrangement joins TRBV6-6 to TRBJ2-7; D is perhaps TRBD1 (5 bases). This CDR3 has 12 residues. V dropped 5 bases and J dropped 3 bases, with 8 bases sitting between them. The germline V gene encodes CDR1 MNHNY and CDR2 SVGAGI (reference sequence). This CDR3 is CASSLRDYEQYF. The DNA of the CDR3 is TGTGCCAGCAGTCTCAGGGACTACGAGCAGTACTTC.

V is TRBV4-1 and J is TRBJ2-2, with no clear D. CDR3 length equals 17 residues. Germline V lookup: CDR1 MGHRA, CDR2 YSYEKL. V was clipped by 0 bases and J by 1 base, with 12 bases between them. CDR3 sequence reads: CASSQESGSMNTGELFF. CDR3 in DNA: TGCGCCAGCAGCCAAGAATCTGGCAGTATGAACACCGGGGAGCTGTTTTTT.

The V call is TRBV7-9, the J call TRBJ2-5, with D maybe TRBD2 (5 bases). CDR1 and CDR2 (germline): SEHNR, FQNEAQ (reference sequence). The CDR3 length is 14 residues. Trimming stripped 5 bases from V and 5 bases from J, with 15 bases between. DNA of the CDR3: TGTGCCAGCAGCCCGTACGAGGGTACGGAGACCCAGTACTTC. Translating gives CASSPYEGTETQYF.

The chain joins TRBV5-6 to TRBJ2-4; a possible D gene is TRBD1 (5 bases). Trimming removed 1 base at V and 6 bases at J, with 14 bases between. Germline CDR1 reads SGHDT; CDR2 reads YYEEEE. The CDR3 loop spans 15 amino acids. CDR3 nucleotide sequence: TGTGCCAGCAGCTTGACGACAGTACAACGAAACATTCAGTACTTC. This gives the protein CASSLTTVQRNIQYF.

The chain carries TRBV28 and TRBJ1-1; D might be TRBD1 (6 bases). Between the trimmed V and J ends, which lost 7 bases and 9 bases, there was a span of 21 bases. Per germline, CDR1 MDHEN and CDR2 SYDVKM. CDR3 length equals 14 residues. This CDR3 is CASTPTVFGGQAFF. In DNA form, the CDR3 reads TGTGCCAGCACCCCAACCGTCTTCGGGGGGCAAGCTTTCTTT.

This clone was seen a few times. The chain combines TRBV10-1 with TRBJ2-7, with a tentative D call TRBD1 (5 bases). Germline lookup yields CDR1 WNHNN and CDR2 SYGVQD (reference sequence). CDR3 size: 13 residues. V was pared by 8 bases and J by 4 bases, with 15 bases between. The DNA for the CDR3 is TGCGCCAGCCGCTGGAAGGGGTCATACGAGCAGTACGTC. Translated, it gives CASRWKGSYEQYV.

The chain carries TRBV28 and TRBJ2-1; 8 bases agree with TRBD2. Germline assignment: CDR1 MDHEN and CDR2 SYDVKM. With V trimmed by 4 bases and J by 9 bases, 17 bases remained unmatched. The CDR3 is 17 amino acids. The CDR3 DNA reads TGTGCCAGCAGTTACCCCCCTCTGACTAGCGCGGACAGTGAGCAGTTCTTC. Its translation is CASSYPPLTSADSEQFF.

Only a few counts were recorded for this clone. A read error may account for a junction end that differs from germline. The rearrangement joins TRBV7-2 to TRBJ1-2, with D unclear. Germline V gives CDR1 SGHTA, CDR2 FQGNSA. The CDR3 contains 14 residues. CDR3 DNA: TGTGCCAGCAGCTTAGATGTAGCCTCTATGGCTACGGGCTTC. It encodes CASSLDVASMATGF.

V is TRBV6-1 and J is TRBJ2-7; TRBD1 agrees at 8 bases. V lost 6 bases and J lost 0; bases outside the gene matches: 7. The CDR3 covers 15 residues. Germline V gene sequence: CDR1 MNHNS, CDR2 SASEGT. CDR3 amino acids: CASRPRTGNSYEQYV. The CDR3 DNA follows: TGTGCCAGCAGGCCAAGGACAGGGAACTCCTACGAGCAGTACGTC.

This chain uses TRBV5-5 with TRBJ1-1; TRBD1 aligns across 10 bases. This CDR3 region has 16 residues. Germline V gives CDR1 SGHKS, CDR2 YYEKEE (reference sequence). The J segment lost 3 bases and the V segment lost 3 bases, leaving 8 bases of the junction unmatched. DNA for the CDR3: TGTGCCAGCAGCTCGGGACAGGGGAGATGGGACACTGAAGCTTTCTTT. This gives the protein CASSSGQGRWDTEAFF.

V is TRBV5-6 and J is TRBJ1-4; D might be TRBD1 (6 bases). Between the trimmed V and J ends, which lost 4 bases and 8 bases, there was a span of 15 bases. The CDR3 is 14 residues long. Germline values: CDR1 SGHDT, CDR2 YYEEEE. DNA for the CDR3: TGTGCCAGCAGCGATCCGACAGGTCTCGAAAAACTGTTTTTT. It yields the protein CASSDPTGLEKLFF.

The chain uses TRBV28 and TRBJ2-1; D gene uncertain. The germline V gene has CDR1 MDHEN and CDR2 SYDVKM. This CDR3 is 10 amino acids long. V lost 6 bases to trimming and J lost 7 bases, with 4 bases between them. Here the CDR3 DNA reads TGTGCCAGCAGCAATAATGAGCAGTTCTTC. Translating gives CASSNNEQFF.

This rearrangement joins TRBV4-1 to TRBJ2-4; 10 positions agree with TRBD1. Germline CDR1 MGHRA, CDR2 YSYEKL. This CDR3 region has 18 residues. The V segment lost 5 bases and the J segment 8 bases; nucleotides outside the gene matches: 18. The DNA for the CDR3 is TGCGCCAGCAGCGAGCCCCCGGGACAGGGGTCCTATCTTGACATTCAGTACTTC. This encodes CASSEPPGQGSYLDIQYF.

The chain couples TRBV27 to TRBJ1-3; 9 positions match TRBD1. Germline V lookup: CDR1 MNHEY, CDR2 SMNVEV (reference sequence). The ends lost 4 bases at V and 2 bases at J; junction bases unmatched: 9. The CDR3 extends over 17 amino acids. The CDR3, as DNA: TGTGCCAGCAGTTCCTTGGACAGGGACAGGGCTGGAAACACCATATATTTT. This translates into CASSSLDRDRAGNTIYF.

Here the CDR3 reads CASSQRAQGEVEETQYF. CDR3 DNA: TGCGCCAGCAGCCAAAGGGCGCAGGGGGAGGTGGAAGAGACCCAGTACTTC. This chain uses TRBV4-1 with TRBJ2-5, with a possible D match to TRBD1 (7 bases). CDR1 is MGHRA and CDR2 is YSYEKL in the germline V gene. V was pared by 2 bases and J by 3 bases, with 19 bases between. CDR3 length: 17 amino acids.

This rearrangement joins TRBV30 to TRBJ1-1, with D hard to call. Looked up from germline, CDR1 is GTSNPN and CDR2 is SVGIG (reference sequence). Trimming removed 0 bases at V and 2 bases at J, with 7 bases between. The CDR3 has 13 amino acids. The CDR3 DNA is TGTGCCTGGAGTGTAGGAGTTAACACTGAAGCTTTCTTT. Translated, it gives CAWSVGVNTEAFF.

This sequence joins TRBV5-1 and TRBJ1-2, with a tentative D call TRBD1 (6 bases). Trimming shortened V by 6 bases and J by 1 base, and 16 bases separated the two germline ends. Germline lookup yields CDR1 SGHRS and CDR2 YFSETQ. The CDR3 loop spans 15 amino acids. The DNA of the CDR3 is TGCGCCAGCAAAGTTGTGACAGGAGATAACTATGGCTACACCTTC. It codes for CASKVVTGDNYGYTF. The entire variable domain, with the rest obtained from reference TRBV5-1 and TRBJ1-2, is as follows: KAGVTQTPRYLIKTRGQQVTLSCSPISGHRSVSWYQQTPGQGLQFLFEYFSETQRNKGNFPGRFSGRQFSNSRSEMNVSTLELGDSALYLCASKVVTGDNYGYTFGSGTRLTVV.

The chain recombines TRBV2 with TRBJ2-1; 9 bases align to TRBD2. The CDR3 totals 13 residues. With V trimmed by 8 bases and J by 7 bases, 6 bases remained unmatched. In germline, CDR1 is SNHLY, CDR2 FYNNEI. As DNA, the CDR3 is TGTGCCAGCGGGTGGCGGGGGGGGAATGAGCAGTTCTTC. It translates to CASGWRGGNEQFF.

The chain uses TRBV15 and TRBJ1-1, with 10 nucleotides matching TRBD1. The germline gives CDR1 LNHNV, CDR2 YYDKDF (reference sequence). This CDR3 comprises 16 residues. V was pared by 2 bases and J by 3 bases, with 6 bases of the junction left unmatched. CDR3 sequence: CATSRWRGQGYTEAFF. The CDR3 DNA sequence: TGTGCCACCAGCAGATGGCGGGGACAGGGGTACACTGAAGCTTTCTTT.

The chain joins TRBV7-6 to TRBJ1-4; D might be TRBD1 (6 bases). CDR1 SGHVS and CDR2 FNYEAQ come from the germline V gene. V was trimmed by 5 bases and J by 12 bases, leaving 16 bases between them. This CDR3 contains 13 residues. CDR3 sequence (DNA): TGTGCCAGCAGCCTCGGGGGGGCCGGGGAACTGTTTTTT. Translating it yields CASSLGGAGELFF.

The J gene is TRBJ2-2, the V gene TRBV2; 12 bases fit TRBD2. The CDR3 runs to 17 residues. The junction had 6 bases not matched to a gene; V was cut back by 7 bases and J by 0 bases. Germline values: CDR1 SNHLY, CDR2 FYNNEI. Here the CDR3 reads CASTATSGGANTGELFF. CDR3 coding DNA: TGTGCCAGCACTGCGACTAGCGGGGGCGCGAACACCGGGGAGCTGTTTTTT.

The table lists this clone with a few counts. The V gene is TRBV10-1, the J gene TRBJ2-3; tentatively, D is TRBD2 (6 bases). The CDR3 has 17 residues. With 7 bases removed from V and 2 bases from J, the gap between germline ends came to 22 bases. Germline CDR1 reads WNHNN; CDR2 reads SYGVQD (reference sequence). The CDR3 region is CASTPGLTIRFTDTQYF. For the CDR3, the DNA is TGCGCCAGCACCCCGGGACTTACAATCCGTTTCACAGATACGCAGTATTTT.